This T cell receptor (beta chain) was obtained from a study of OX40 agonist ivuxolimab in advanced cancers. Assay: immunoSEQ multiplex PCR; the TCRdb copy retains only in-frame clones and omits some. Seen here are 55,000 to 90,000 clones, 88% observed once, and the top ten hold under 3%. The clonotype comes from an adult with an advanced solid tumor such as melanoma, head and neck, liver or kidney cancer. Specimen: CD4+ or CD8+ T cells sorted from blood, collected in a trial of the OX40 agonist ivuxolimab.

Here the CDR3 reads CASRDKGVAGAGANVLTF. The CDR3 DNA reads as TGTGCCAGTAGGGACAAGGGGGTAGCGGGAGCTGGGGCCAACGTCCTGACTTTC. V is TRBV19 and J is TRBJ2-6, with 9 bases identical to TRBD2. The germline V gene encodes CDR1 LNHDA and CDR2 SQIVND (reference sequence). The CDR3 consists of 18 residues. V was pared by 6 bases and J by 2 bases, with 11 bases of the junction left unmatched. The whole variable domain, remainder taken from reference TRBV19 and TRBJ2-6, is DGGITQSPKYLFRKEGQNVTLSCEQNLNHDAMYWYRQDPGQGLRLIYYSQIVNDFQKGDIAEGYSVSREKKESFPLTVTSAQKNPTAFYLCASRDKGVAGAGANVLTFGAGSRLTVL.